This T cell receptor (beta chain) was recorded in a study of identical twins (dated by TCRdb to 2015 to 2016). Background for the entire study: TCR alpha and beta repertoires from monozygotic twins, unrelated adults of various ages and cord blood were deep-sequenced to test whether fetal clonotypes persist. To rule out contamination, replicate twin experiments were performed at different times with different library preparation protocols.

Every donor in the study was a healthy Caucasian. The full study reports these points: In beta out-of-frame sequences, excess twin sharing was weaker, because having fewer shared sequences lowered the signal-to-noise ratio. Invariant T cells such as MAIT and iNKT could partly confound zero-insertion analyses, though diverse VJ usage argued against this for most clonotypes. Because the same donors could not be followed over many years, the conclusions depended on cross-sectional statistical analysis. Recombination models systematically underestimated out-of-frame TCR alpha sharing in monozygotic twins but agreed with sharing between unrelated individuals. Compared with coincidental sharing between unrelated individuals, out-of-frame TCR alpha sequences shared between twins had an excess of sequences with low generation probability. Fewer insertions were carried by abundant cord blood beta clonotypes, a similar but weaker trend appeared in young adult naive repertoires, and no such trend appeared in memory repertoires.

The receptor library was made with 5' RACE. TCRdb records Illumina HiSeq 2000 as the sequencer. A universal primer binding site was added through template switching, and the final cDNA carried a unique molecular identifier so that TCR cDNA molecules could be counted accurately. First-strand cDNA for TCR alpha and beta chains was synthesized from specific primers in the conserved constant-segment region. To control for contamination, each cDNA library was double barcoded with a SMART-Mk sample barcode plus Illumina barcodes. TruSeq adapter sequences, together with Illumina sample barcodes, were added in two successive PCR steps. TCR alpha and beta cDNA libraries were sequenced on the Illumina HiSeq platform with custom primers. Per the original workflow: Raw reads were processed with MiGEC to extract unique molecular identifiers, and MiXCR was used to determine CDR3 positions. Recombination models were inferred per individual with the repgenHMM and IGoR tools using an EM algorithm. Shared clonotype analysis was performed with the tcR package in R, normalizing sharing by the product of cloneset sizes. To study raw recombination free of thymic and clonal selection effects, out-of-frame nonproductive sequences were analyzed. Using fastp at Q25 and MiXCR, TCRdb reprocessed the public reads and kept productive beta chains. Entries are consolidated by CDR3 protein sequence, retaining the most common genes and DNA. TCRdb, not the authors, supplied the V and J calls. The sample table holds about 1.7 million distinct CDR3 sequences, of which 32% were seen once. Around 0.3% of the sample comes from the top ten.

On this clonotype: Its antigen is currently not known. A junction end diverges from the germline sequence, so it may reflect a read error.

The sequenced sample was cord blood. The TCR sequence derives from a newborn girl in good health.

This receptor carries the CDR3 CASGLRSDLTYYNEQFF. Read as DNA, the sequence is TGCGCCAGCGGCTTGAGATCGGACTTAACCTACTACAATGAGCAGTTCTTC. The chain couples TRBV5-1 to TRBJ2-1; TRBD2 is possibly the D segment (5 matching bases). The CDR3 goes from the cysteine to the phenylalanine over 17 residues. The read is trimmed to its CDR3 DNA, 51 bases read in frame from base 1. From a lookup of the germline V gene, CDR1 and CDR2 are SGHRS and YFSETQ.